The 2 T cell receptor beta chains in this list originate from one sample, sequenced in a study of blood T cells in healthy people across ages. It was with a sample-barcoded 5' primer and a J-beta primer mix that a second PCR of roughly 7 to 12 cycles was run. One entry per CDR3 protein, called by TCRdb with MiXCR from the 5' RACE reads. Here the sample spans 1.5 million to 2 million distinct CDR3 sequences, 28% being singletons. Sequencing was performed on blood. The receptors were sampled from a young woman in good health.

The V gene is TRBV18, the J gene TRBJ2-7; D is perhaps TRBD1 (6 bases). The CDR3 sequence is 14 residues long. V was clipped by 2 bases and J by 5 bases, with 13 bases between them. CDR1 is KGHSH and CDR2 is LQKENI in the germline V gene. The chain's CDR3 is CASSPVQGNNEQYF. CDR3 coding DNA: TGTGCCAGCTCACCAGTACAGGGAAACAACGAGCAGTACTTC.

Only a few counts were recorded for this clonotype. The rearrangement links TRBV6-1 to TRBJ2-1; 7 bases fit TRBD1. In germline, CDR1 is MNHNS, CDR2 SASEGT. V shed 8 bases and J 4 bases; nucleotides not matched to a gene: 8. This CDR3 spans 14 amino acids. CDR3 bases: TGTGCCAGCGTCAGGGACAGAATATACAATGAGCAGTTCTTC. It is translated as CASVRDRIYNEQFF.